One TCR beta chain is described in this entry. The data stem from a study of blood T cell repertoires in COVID-19. Turning to the study itself: Donors in the United States, Italy and Spain gave samples during acute or convalescent COVID-19. Sample material is recorded as cDNA or gDNA derived from T cells, B-cell-depleted T cells, or PBMCs.

Original analysis: Reference gene primer amplification in the assay estimated nucleated cell counts. Measured with immunoSEQ multiplex PCR; TCRdb has only the in-frame clones, and not every one. V and J calls and clone size are those listed in that table; D and trimming were worked out from the DNA. The sample has roughly 130,000 clones, roughly 86% seen once. Trimming removed 0 bases from V and 0 bases from J, with 8 bases in between. The CDR3 loop spans 15 amino acids. Germline assignment: CDR1 LGHDT and CDR2 YNNKEL (reference sequence). This clonotype originated in a woman between 55 and 75 years old with acute or convalescent COVID-19. What was sequenced was peripheral blood. The chain links TRBV3-1 (or the pseudogene TRBV3-2) to TRBJ1-1, with a weak D call TRBD1 (6 bases). CDR3 sequence reads: CASSQETGVNTEAFF. CDR3 bases: TGTGCCAGCAGCCAAGAGACAGGAGTGAACACTGAAGCTTTCTTT.